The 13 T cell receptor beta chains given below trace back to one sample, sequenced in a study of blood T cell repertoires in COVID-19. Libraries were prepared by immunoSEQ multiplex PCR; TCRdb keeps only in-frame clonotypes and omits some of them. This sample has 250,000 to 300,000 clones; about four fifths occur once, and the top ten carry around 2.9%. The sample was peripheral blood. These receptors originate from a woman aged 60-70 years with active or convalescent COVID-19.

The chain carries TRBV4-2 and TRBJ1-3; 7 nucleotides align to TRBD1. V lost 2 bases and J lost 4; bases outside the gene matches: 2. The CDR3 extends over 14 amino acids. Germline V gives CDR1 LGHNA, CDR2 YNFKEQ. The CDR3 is CASSQRGLGNTIYF. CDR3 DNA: TGTGCCAGCAGCCAAAGGGGGCTAGGAAACACCATATATTTT.

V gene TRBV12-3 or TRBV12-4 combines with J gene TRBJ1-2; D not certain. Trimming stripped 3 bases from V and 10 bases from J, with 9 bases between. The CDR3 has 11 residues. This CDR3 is CASSFTEDYTF. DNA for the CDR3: TGTGCCAGCAGTTTTACCGAGGACTACACCTTC.

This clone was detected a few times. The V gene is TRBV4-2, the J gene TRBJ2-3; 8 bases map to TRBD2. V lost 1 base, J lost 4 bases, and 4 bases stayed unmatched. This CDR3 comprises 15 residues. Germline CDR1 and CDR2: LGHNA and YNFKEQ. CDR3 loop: CASSQGAGGADTQYF. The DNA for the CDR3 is TGTGCCAGCAGCCAAGGGGCGGGGGGAGCAGATACGCAGTATTTT.

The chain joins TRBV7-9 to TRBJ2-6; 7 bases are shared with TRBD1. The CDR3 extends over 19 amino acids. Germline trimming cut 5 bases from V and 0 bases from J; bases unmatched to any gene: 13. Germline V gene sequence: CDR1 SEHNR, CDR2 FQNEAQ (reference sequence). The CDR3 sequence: CASSPTPGTDLSGANVLTF. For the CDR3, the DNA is TGTGCCAGCAGCCCGACCCCCGGGACAGACCTCTCTGGGGCCAACGTCCTGACTTTC.

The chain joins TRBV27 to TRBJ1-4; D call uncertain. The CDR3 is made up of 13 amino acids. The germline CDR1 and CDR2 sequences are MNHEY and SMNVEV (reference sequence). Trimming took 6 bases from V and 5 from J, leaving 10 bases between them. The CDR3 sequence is CASSYRENEKLFF. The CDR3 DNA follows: TGTGCCAGCAGCTACAGAGAAAATGAAAAACTGTTTTTT.

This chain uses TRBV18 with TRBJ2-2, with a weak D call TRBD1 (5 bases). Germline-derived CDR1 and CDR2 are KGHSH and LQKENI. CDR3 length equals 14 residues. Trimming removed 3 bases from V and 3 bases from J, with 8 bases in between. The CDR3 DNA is TGTGCCAGCTCACCTGGGGCGTACACCGGGGAGCTGTTTTTT. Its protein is CASSPGAYTGELFF.

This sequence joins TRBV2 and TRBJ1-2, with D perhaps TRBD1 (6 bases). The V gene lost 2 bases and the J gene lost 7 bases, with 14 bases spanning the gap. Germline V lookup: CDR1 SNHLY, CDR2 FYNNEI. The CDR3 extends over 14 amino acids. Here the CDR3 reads CASSEHPQGTGYTF. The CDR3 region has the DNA TGTGCCAGCAGTGAACACCCACAGGGAACTGGCTACACCTTC.

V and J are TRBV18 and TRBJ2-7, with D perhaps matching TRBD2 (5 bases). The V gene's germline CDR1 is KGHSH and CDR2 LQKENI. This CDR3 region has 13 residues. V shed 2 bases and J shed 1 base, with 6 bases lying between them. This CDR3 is CASSPGLSYEQYF. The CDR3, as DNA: TGTGCCAGCTCACCAGGACTTTCCTACGAGCAGTACTTC.

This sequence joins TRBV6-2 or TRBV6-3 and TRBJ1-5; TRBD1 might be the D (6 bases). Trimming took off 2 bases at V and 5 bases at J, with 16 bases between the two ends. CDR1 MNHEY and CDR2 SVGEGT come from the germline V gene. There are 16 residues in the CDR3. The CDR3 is CASSYGWYRDHQPQHF. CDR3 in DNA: TGTGCCAGCAGTTACGGCTGGTACAGGGACCATCAGCCCCAGCATTTT.

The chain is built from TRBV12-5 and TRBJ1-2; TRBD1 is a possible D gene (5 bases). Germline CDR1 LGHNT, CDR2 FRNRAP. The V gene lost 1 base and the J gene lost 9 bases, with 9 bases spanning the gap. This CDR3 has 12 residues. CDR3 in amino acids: CASGLAGYRYTF. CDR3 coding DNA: TGTGCTAGTGGTTTGGCAGGGTACCGCTACACCTTC.

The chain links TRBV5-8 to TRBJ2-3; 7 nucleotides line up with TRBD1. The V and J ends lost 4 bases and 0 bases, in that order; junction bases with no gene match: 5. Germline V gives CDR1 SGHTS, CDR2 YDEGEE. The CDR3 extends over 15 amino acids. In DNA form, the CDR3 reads TGTGCCAGCAGCCACCACAGGGGAAGCACAGATACGCAGTATTTT. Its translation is CASSHHRGSTDTQYF.

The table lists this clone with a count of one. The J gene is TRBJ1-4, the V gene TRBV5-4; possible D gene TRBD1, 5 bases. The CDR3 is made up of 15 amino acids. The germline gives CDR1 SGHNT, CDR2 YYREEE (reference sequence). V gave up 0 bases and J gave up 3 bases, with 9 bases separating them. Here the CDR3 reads CASSLDGASNEKLFF. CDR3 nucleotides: TGTGCCAGCAGCTTGGATGGGGCATCTAATGAAAAACTGTTTTTT. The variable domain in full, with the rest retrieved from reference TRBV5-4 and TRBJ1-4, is ETGVTQSPTHLIKTRGQQVTLRCSSQSGHNTVSWYQQALGQGPQFIFQYYREEENGRGNFPPRFSGLQFPNYSSELNVNALELDDSALYLCASSLDGASNEKLFFGSGTQLSVL.

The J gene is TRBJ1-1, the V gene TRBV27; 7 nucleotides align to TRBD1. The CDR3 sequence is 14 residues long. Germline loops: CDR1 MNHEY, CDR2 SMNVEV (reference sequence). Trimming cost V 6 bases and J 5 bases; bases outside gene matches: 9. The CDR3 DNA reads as TGTGCCAGCAGATATGCAGGGGGAGGAACTGAAGCTTTCTTT. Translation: CASRYAGGGTEAFF.